One and the same sample provided the 30 T cell receptor beta chains below, sequenced in a study of Ad26.COV2.S vaccination and SARS-CoV-2 variants. Described treatment: 15 to 20 received Ad26.COV2.S at low or high dose, single or two shots; a few received placebo; per-sample allocation not given. Sampling happened 63 days after the first vaccine or placebo injection. Generated by immunoSEQ multiplex PCR, the TCRdb table keeps only in-frame clones and is missing some. The profile shows more than 300,000 clones, 75% to 90% of them singletons. This material consisted of peripheral blood, taken in a trial of Ad26.COV2.S vaccine versus placebo. Source of these receptors: a person aged 18 to 59 who received the Ad26.COV2.S COVID-19 vaccine or a placebo.

The rearrangement uses TRBV5-1 and TRBJ1-6, with D perhaps TRBD1 (5 bases). Germline V gene sequence: CDR1 SGHRS, CDR2 YFSETQ. Trimming removed 2 bases at V and 2 bases at J, with 8 bases between. This CDR3 region has 15 residues. The chain's CDR3 is CASSFGQTYNSPLHF. The DNA of the CDR3 is TGCGCCAGCAGCTTCGGACAAACCTATAATTCACCCCTCCACTTT.

There are a few counts of this clone. This chain links TRBV2 with TRBJ2-2; D assignment may be TRBD1 or TRBD2 (5 bases each). Trimming left V 4 bases short and J 0 bases short, with 6 bases between. The CDR3 is 14 amino acids. Germline loops: CDR1 SNHLY, CDR2 FYNNEI. The CDR3 region is CASSAGPNTGELFF. The DNA for the CDR3 is TGTGCCAGCAGTGCGGGACCGAACACCGGGGAGCTGTTTTTT.

This clone was detected a few times. This chain links TRBV3-1 (or the pseudogene TRBV3-2) with TRBJ2-4, with a possible D match to TRBD1 (5 bases). The CDR3 sequence is 14 residues long. The V end was cut by 4 bases, the J end by 1 base, with 8 bases between. Germline CDR1 LGHDT, CDR2 YNNKEL (reference sequence). The CDR3 here is CASSPRVAKNIQYF. The CDR3, as DNA: TGTGCCAGCAGCCCCAGGGTCGCCAAAAACATTCAGTACTTC.

This rearrangement joins TRBV27 to TRBJ2-1; D remains ambiguous. In germline, CDR1 is MNHEY, CDR2 SMNVEV (reference sequence). This CDR3 has 16 amino acids. V was shortened by 0 bases and J by 0 bases, with 9 bases between the two germline ends. The CDR3 here is CASSLSGPSSYNEQFF. CDR3 DNA: TGTGCCAGCAGTTTATCAGGGCCGAGCTCCTACAATGAGCAGTTCTTC.

V gene TRBV6-5 combines with J gene TRBJ1-1, with TRBD1 matching over 9 bases. The CDR3 has 15 residues. V lost 6 bases to trimming and J lost 3 bases; unmatched junction nucleotides: 8. Germline V gives CDR1 MNHEY, CDR2 SVGAGI. The CDR3 nucleotides read TGTGCCAGCAGCAACAGACAGGGGGGGGACACTGAAGCTTTCTTT. Protein product: CASSNRQGGDTEAFF.

A single count supports this clone. The chain joins TRBV27 to TRBJ1-2; TRBD1 matches 7 bases. The CDR3 has 16 amino acids. The germline CDR1 and CDR2 sequences are MNHEY and SMNVEV (reference sequence). V lost 6 bases to trimming and J lost 4 bases; unmatched junction nucleotides: 14. The CDR3 DNA sequence: TGTGCCAGCAGCTCACTCCCAGGGGGGGAGGTCTATGGCTACACCTTC. Its protein is CASSSLPGGEVYGYTF.

This clone was seen a handful of times. The genes are TRBV7-2 and TRBJ1-2; possibly TRBD1 for D (6 bases). The CDR3 is 14 amino acids. Trimming took 5 bases from V and 6 from J, leaving 16 bases between them. Germline V CDR1 and CDR2: SGHTA, FQGNSA. The CDR3 sequence: CASSIPRGQNGYTF. The CDR3 DNA is TGTGCCAGCAGCATCCCCAGGGGTCAGAATGGCTACACCTTC.

V and J are TRBV6-5 and TRBJ1-2; D perhaps matches TRBD1 (6 bases). The CDR3 is 11 residues long. V was cut by 5 bases and J by 7 bases, with 8 bases left in between. Germline values: CDR1 MNHEY, CDR2 SVGAGI. The CDR3 bases are TGTGCCAGCAGTAGGGGGGGTGGCTACACCTTC. This encodes CASSRGGGYTF.

The count of this clone is one. The chain joins TRBV28 to TRBJ2-3; D ambiguous. The CDR3 totals 12 residues. From germline, CDR1 is MDHEN and CDR2 SYDVKM. With 7 bases removed from V and 1 base from J, the gap between germline ends came to 6 bases. Here the CDR3 reads CASTSGTDTQYF. CDR3 coding DNA: TGTGCCAGCACCTCCGGCACAGATACGCAGTATTTT.

CDR3 bases: TGTGCCAGCAGCTTGGGGGCGACCAGGGGGCAAAAACTGTTTTTT. Its translation: CASSLGATRGQKLFF. The rearrangement joins TRBV5-4 to TRBJ1-4; 8 bases fit TRBD1. Germline V gene data show CDR1 as SGHNT and CDR2 as YYREEE (reference sequence). Trimming at V came to 0 bases and at J to 9 bases, leaving 7 bases not matched to a gene. The length of the CDR3 is 15 residues.

V gene TRBV7-2 combines with J gene TRBJ2-3; TRBD1 aligns across 9 bases. J gave up 6 bases and V 2 bases, and 12 bases lay outside the gene matches. CDR3 size: 17 residues. Looked up from germline, CDR1 is SGHTA and CDR2 is FQGNSA. The CDR3, as DNA: TGTGCCAGCAGCTTAATATCGGGACAGGGTATCGGGGATACGCAGTATTTT. Its protein product is CASSLISGQGIGDTQYF.

This chain connects TRBV7-3 to TRBJ2-7; D possibly uses TRBD1 or TRBD2 (6 bases each). CDR1 is SGHTA, CDR2 FQGTGA, per germline. V shed 1 base and J shed 5 bases, with 12 bases lying between them. The CDR3 loop spans 14 amino acids. The CDR3 DNA reads as TGTGCCAGCAGCTTAATGGGGGGCCTCGACGAGCAGTACTTC. Translated: CASSLMGGLDEQYF.

The chain has TRBV5-1 and TRBJ1-4, with a possible D match to TRBD1 (5 bases). V shed 3 bases and J shed 1 base, with 7 bases lying between them. This CDR3 spans 14 amino acids. Germline V lookup: CDR1 SGHRS, CDR2 YFSETQ. CDR3 in amino acids: CASSSTVTNEKLFF. In nucleotides, the CDR3 is TGCGCCAGCAGCTCGACAGTAACTAATGAAAAACTGTTTTTT.

V usage is TRBV5-1 and J usage is TRBJ2-7; 13 bases map to TRBD2. The V gene's germline CDR1 is SGHRS and CDR2 YFSETQ. The CDR3 covers 15 residues. V lost 0 bases, J lost 6 bases, and 3 bases stayed unmatched. The CDR3 DNA sequence: TGCGCCAGCAGCTTGGGGACTAGCGGGAGTTCCGAGCAGTACTTC. Protein: CASSLGTSGSSEQYF.

This chain uses TRBV3-1 (or the pseudogene TRBV3-2) with TRBJ2-7; maybe TRBD1 (5 bases). Trimming shortened V by 2 bases and J by 6 bases, and 17 bases separated the two germline ends. The germline gives CDR1 LGHDT, CDR2 YNNKEL (reference sequence). This CDR3 has 15 amino acids. In DNA form, the CDR3 reads TGTGCCAGCAGCCAAACGCAGGCCCCAAGGGGCGAGCAGTACTTC. This encodes CASSQTQAPRGEQYF.

The V gene is TRBV19, the J gene TRBJ2-4; D gene uncertain. Trimming took 0 bases from V and 0 from J, leaving 3 bases between them. Germline V gives CDR1 LNHDA, CDR2 SQIVND (reference sequence). The CDR3 runs to 14 residues. The CDR3 nucleotides are TGTGCCAGTAGTATAGAGCTAGCCAAAAACATTCAGTACTTC. It yields the protein CASSIELAKNIQYF.

This chain links TRBV7-2 with TRBJ1-3; D perhaps matches TRBD1 (5 bases). CDR3 size: 14 residues. CDR1 and CDR2 from the germline V gene are SGHTA and FQGNSA. Trimming removed 4 bases at V and 4 bases at J, with 11 bases between. CDR3 protein: CASSSGTYGNTIYF. The CDR3 coding sequence is TGTGCCAGCAGCTCCGGGACGTACGGAAACACCATATATTTT.

The chain employs TRBV7-2 and TRBJ2-1; perhaps TRBD2 as D (5 bases). The CDR3 runs 16 residues. CDR1 SGHTA and CDR2 FQGNSA come from the germline V gene. Between the trimmed V and J ends, which lost 4 bases and 0 bases, there was a span of 13 bases. The CDR3 sequence: CASSYALGNSYNEQFF. CDR3 sequence (DNA): TGTGCCAGCAGCTATGCACTAGGAAACTCCTACAATGAGCAGTTCTTC.

About this clone itself: The conserved phenylalanine or tryptophan is not found at the CDR3 terminus, so this likely reflects a read error. No DNA is shown, since the ends of the CDR3 on it are uncertain; the CDR3 is the one TCRdb lists. The chain uses TRBV6-1 and TRBJ1-3. Germline V lookup: CDR1 MNHNS, CDR2 SASEGT. The CDR3 is made up of 10 amino acids, end residues included. CDR3 region: CASSEVLTLL.

The chain recombines TRBV5-1 with TRBJ2-7; 7 bases map to TRBD1. Trimming took 3 bases from V and 0 from J; bases not matched to a gene: 6. Germline CDR1 reads SGHRS; CDR2 reads YFSETQ. The CDR3 spans 15 residues. CDR3 amino acids: CASSSGTVFSYEQYF. CDR3 nucleotide sequence: TGCGCCAGCAGCTCAGGGACAGTTTTCTCCTACGAGCAGTACTTC.

The chain has TRBV5-6 and TRBJ1-1; 7 nucleotides line up with TRBD1. The length of the CDR3 is 16 residues. The junction had 5 bases not matched to a gene; V was cut back by 0 bases and J by 0 bases. CDR1 and CDR2 (germline): SGHDT, YYEEEE. DNA for the CDR3: TGTGCCAGCAGCTTGGGGGGACAGCTTATGAACACTGAAGCTTTCTTT. Its translation: CASSLGGQLMNTEAFF.

This clone was counted once. The J gene is TRBJ2-7, the V gene TRBV25-1, with D possibly matching TRBD2 (6 bases). With 3 bases removed from V and 5 bases from J, the gap between germline ends came to 17 bases. Germline V gene lookup returns CDR1 MGHDK and CDR2 SYGVNS. CDR3 length equals 15 residues. The CDR3 loop is CASSDGRRDYDEQYF. The DNA for the CDR3 is TGTGCCAGCAGTGACGGCAGGAGGGATTACGACGAGCAGTACTTC.

This chain links TRBV4-2 with TRBJ1-6; D gene unclear. The CDR3 is made up of 15 amino acids. Looked up from germline, CDR1 is LGHNA and CDR2 is YNFKEQ. V lost 4 bases and J 8 bases, leaving 15 bases between the germline ends. The CDR3 DNA follows: TGTGCCAGCAGCCTTTCCTCTTCGGACTATTCACCCCTCCACTTT. It translates to CASSLSSSDYSPLHF.

This clone showed up just a few times. This rearrangement joins TRBV11-2 to TRBJ2-3; TRBD2 matches at 7 bases. This CDR3 has 16 residues. Germline values: CDR1 SGHAT, CDR2 FQNNGV. After removal of 1 base from V and 2 bases from J, the junction contained 6 bases not matched to a gene. As DNA, the CDR3 is TGTGCCAGCAGCTTAGTCGCCGGGGGGTACACAGATACGCAGTATTTT. Translated, it gives CASSLVAGGYTDTQYF.

J is TRBJ1-4 and V is TRBV9; D may be TRBD1 (6 bases). Germline assignment: CDR1 SGDLS and CDR2 YYNGEE. This CDR3 has 13 residues. V was trimmed by 4 bases and J by 7 bases, leaving 11 bases between them. CDR3 sequence reads: CASSSGGREKLFF. The CDR3 DNA sequence: TGTGCCAGCAGCTCTGGGGGGCGTGAAAAACTGTTTTTT. The full variable domain, with the rest looked up from reference TRBV9 and TRBJ1-4, is DSGVTQTPKHLITATGQRVTLRCSPRSGDLSVYWYQQSLDQGLQFLIQYYNGEERAKGNILERFSAQQFPDLHSELNLSSLELGDSALYFCASSSGGREKLFFGSGTQLSVL.

This chain connects TRBV3-1 (or the pseudogene TRBV3-2) to TRBJ1-3; D gene uncertain. Germline V gene lookup returns CDR1 LGHDT and CDR2 YNNKEL (reference sequence). V was shortened by 10 bases and J by 0 bases, with 7 bases between the two germline ends. This CDR3 contains 12 residues. The CDR3, as DNA: TGTGCCACCTCCACCTCTGGAAACACCATATATTTT. Translated: CATSTSGNTIYF.

The rearrangement links TRBV10-3 to TRBJ2-7, with 9 bases fitting TRBD1. Losses at the gene ends were 8 bases for V and 1 base for J; bases not matched to a gene: 6. This CDR3 contains 14 residues. Germline lookup yields CDR1 ENHRY and CDR2 SYGVKD. The CDR3: CAIGTGLNSYEQYF. CDR3 bases: TGTGCCATCGGGACAGGGTTGAATTCCTACGAGCAGTACTTC.

The table lists this clone with a few counts. The chain is built from TRBV4-2 and TRBJ1-6, with D tentatively TRBD1 (5 bases). The CDR3 runs 15 residues. V shed 0 bases and J shed 5 bases, with 8 bases lying between them. Germline CDR1 reads LGHNA; CDR2 reads YNFKEQ. The CDR3 DNA reads as TGTGCCAGCAGCCAAGAGGAGGGGAATAATTCACCCCTCCACTTT. Protein product: CASSQEEGNNSPLHF.

The genes are TRBV28 and TRBJ1-6; 9 bases map to TRBD1. V dropped 3 bases and J dropped 8; count of bases not matched to a gene: 14. Per germline, CDR1 MDHEN and CDR2 SYDVKM. This CDR3 is built from 18 residues. CDR3 coding DNA: TGTGCCAGCAGTTTCTCACCGGGACAGGGTCGGGGGGATTCACCCCTCCACTTT. As protein: CASSFSPGQGRGDSPLHF.

The chain uses TRBV4-3 and TRBJ1-6, with 7 bases fitting TRBD1. Germline V lookup: CDR1 LGHNA, CDR2 YSLEER. V trimming: 0 bases; J trimming: 7 bases; junction bases outside the gene matches: 6. The CDR3 spans 16 residues. The CDR3 protein is CASSQDGDRANSPLHF. The CDR3 DNA is TGCGCCAGCAGCCAAGATGGAGACAGGGCAAATTCACCCCTCCACTTT.